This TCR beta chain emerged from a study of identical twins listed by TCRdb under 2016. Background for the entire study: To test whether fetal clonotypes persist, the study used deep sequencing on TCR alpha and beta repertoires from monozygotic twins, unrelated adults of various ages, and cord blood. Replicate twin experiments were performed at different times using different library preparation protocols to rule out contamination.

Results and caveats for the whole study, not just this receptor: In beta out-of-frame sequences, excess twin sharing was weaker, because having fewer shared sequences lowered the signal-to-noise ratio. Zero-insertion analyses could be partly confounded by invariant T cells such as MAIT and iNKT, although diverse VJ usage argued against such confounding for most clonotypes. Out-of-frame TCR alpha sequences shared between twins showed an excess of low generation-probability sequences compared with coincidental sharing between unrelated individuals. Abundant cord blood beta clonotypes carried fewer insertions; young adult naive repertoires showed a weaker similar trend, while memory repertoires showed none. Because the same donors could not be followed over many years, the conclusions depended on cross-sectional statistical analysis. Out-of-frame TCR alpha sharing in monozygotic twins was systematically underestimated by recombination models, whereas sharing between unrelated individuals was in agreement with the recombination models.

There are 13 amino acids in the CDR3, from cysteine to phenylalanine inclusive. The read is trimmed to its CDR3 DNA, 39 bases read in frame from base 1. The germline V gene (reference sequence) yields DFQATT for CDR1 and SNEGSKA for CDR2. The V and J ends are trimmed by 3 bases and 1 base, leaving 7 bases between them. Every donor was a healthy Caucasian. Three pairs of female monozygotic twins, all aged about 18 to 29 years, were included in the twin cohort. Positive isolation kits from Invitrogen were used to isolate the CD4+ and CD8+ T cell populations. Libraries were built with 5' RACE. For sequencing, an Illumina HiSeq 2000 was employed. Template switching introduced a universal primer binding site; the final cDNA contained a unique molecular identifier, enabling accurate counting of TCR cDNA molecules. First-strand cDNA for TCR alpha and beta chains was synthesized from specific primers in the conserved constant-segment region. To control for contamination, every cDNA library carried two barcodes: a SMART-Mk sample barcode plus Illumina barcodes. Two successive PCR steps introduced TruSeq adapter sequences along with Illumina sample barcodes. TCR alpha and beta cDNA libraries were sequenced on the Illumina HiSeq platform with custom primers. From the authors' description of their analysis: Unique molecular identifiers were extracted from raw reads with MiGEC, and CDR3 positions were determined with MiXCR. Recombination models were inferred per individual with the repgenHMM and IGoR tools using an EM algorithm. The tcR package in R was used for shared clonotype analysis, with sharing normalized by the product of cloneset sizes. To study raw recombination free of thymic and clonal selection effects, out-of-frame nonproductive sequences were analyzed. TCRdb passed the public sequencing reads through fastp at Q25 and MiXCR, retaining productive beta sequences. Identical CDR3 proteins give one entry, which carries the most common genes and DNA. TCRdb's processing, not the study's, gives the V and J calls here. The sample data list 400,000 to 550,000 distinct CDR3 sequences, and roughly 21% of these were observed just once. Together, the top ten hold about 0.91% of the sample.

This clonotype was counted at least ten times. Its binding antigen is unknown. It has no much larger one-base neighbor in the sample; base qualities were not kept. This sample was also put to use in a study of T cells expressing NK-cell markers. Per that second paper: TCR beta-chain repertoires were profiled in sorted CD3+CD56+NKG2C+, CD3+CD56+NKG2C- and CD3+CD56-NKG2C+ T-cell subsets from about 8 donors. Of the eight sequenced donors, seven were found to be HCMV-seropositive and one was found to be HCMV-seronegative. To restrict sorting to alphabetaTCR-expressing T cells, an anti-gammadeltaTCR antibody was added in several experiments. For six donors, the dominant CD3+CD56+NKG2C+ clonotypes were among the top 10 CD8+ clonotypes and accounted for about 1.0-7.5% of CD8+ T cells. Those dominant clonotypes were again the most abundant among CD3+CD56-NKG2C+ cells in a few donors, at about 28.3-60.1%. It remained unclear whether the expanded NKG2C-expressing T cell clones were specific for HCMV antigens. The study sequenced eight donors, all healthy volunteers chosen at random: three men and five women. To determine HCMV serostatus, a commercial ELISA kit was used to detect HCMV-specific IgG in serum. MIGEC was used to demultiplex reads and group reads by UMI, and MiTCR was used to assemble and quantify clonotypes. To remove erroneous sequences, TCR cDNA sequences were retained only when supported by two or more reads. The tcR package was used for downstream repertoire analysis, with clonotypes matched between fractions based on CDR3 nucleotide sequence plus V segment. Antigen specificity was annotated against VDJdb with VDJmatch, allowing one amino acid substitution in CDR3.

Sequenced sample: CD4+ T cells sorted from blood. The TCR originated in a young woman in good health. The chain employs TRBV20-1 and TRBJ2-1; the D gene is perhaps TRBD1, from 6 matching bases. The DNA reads TGCAGTGCTAGGGACAGATCCTACAATGAGCAGTTCTTC. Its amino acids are CSARDRSYNEQFF.